This T cell receptor (beta chain) was identified in a study of blood T cells in healthy people across ages. Points from the study as a whole: Conclusively comparing naive with antigen-experienced cells was impossible with unsorted PBMCs. Age advanced and TCR beta diversity per million T cells fell, roughly linearly.

As concerns this clonotype: What it recognizes is unknown.

Germline values: CDR1 DFQATT, CDR2 SNEGSKA (reference sequence). V lost 6 bases and J 5 bases, leaving 7 bases between the germline ends. This CDR3 comprises 11 residues. Next came a second PCR, run for about 7 to 11 cycles, which used a sample-barcoded 5' primer along with a J-beta primer mix. All cDNA molecules were each tagged by a template-switch adaptor with 12 random nucleotides. TCRdb itself ran the 5' RACE reads through MiXCR, one entry per CDR3 protein. The sample has about a million distinct CDR3 sequences, about 53% seen once. Sequenced input: blood. This TCR was recovered from a woman aged 55 to 70 in good health. The chain joins TRBV20-1 to TRBJ2-2; D perhaps matches TRBD2 (5 bases). The CDR3 reads CSASGTGELFF. The CDR3 DNA follows: TGCAGTGCCTCGGGAACCGGGGAGCTGTTTTTT.